A single sample gave rise to the 27 T cell receptor beta chains below, sequenced in a study of blood T cell repertoires in COVID-19. Only in-frame clones appear in the TCRdb table, and some are missing; sequencing was by immunoSEQ multiplex PCR. This sample has about 150,000 clones, with 65% to 85% found just once. Sample: peripheral blood. Every receptor here comes from a woman aged 80 or older with acute or convalescent COVID-19.

This clone was counted a few times. The chain has TRBV7-2 and TRBJ2-7; the D gene is possibly TRBD2 (6 bases). V was pared by 4 bases and J by 6 bases, with 19 bases between. The germline gives CDR1 SGHTA, CDR2 FQGNSA. CDR3 length: 15 amino acids. CDR3 bases: TGTGCCAGCAGCTCGGGCGGCGGGGAGGACCTCGAGCAGTACTTC. Encoded protein: CASSSGGGEDLEQYF. The full variable domain, in which reference TRBV7-2 and TRBJ2-7 provide the parts outside the CDR3, is GAGVSQSPSNKVTEKGKDVELRCDPISGHTALYWYRQSLGQGLEFLIYFQGNSAPDKSGLPSDRFSAERTGGSVSTLTIQRTQQEDSAVYLCASSSGGGEDLEQYFGPGTRLTVT.

This chain uses TRBV10-3 with TRBJ2-5; 11 positions match TRBD2. The V segment lost 0 bases and the J segment 2 bases; nucleotides outside the gene matches: 11. The CDR3 runs 19 residues. Germline CDR1 and CDR2: ENHRY and SYGVKD. CDR3 DNA sequence: TGTGCCATCAGTGAGTCGGGGTCTAGCGGGGGGCACCCGCAAGAGACCCAGTACTTC. Protein product: CAISESGSSGGHPQETQYF.

The chain joins TRBV6-5 to TRBJ2-7, with TRBD1 matching over 8 bases. CDR3 size: 15 residues. The J segment lost 6 bases and the V segment lost 7 bases, leaving 14 bases of the junction unmatched. Per the germline V gene, CDR1 is MNHEY and CDR2 is SVGAGI. The CDR3 DNA follows: TGTGCCAGCATTGCATCACACGGGACAGGATTCGAGCAGTACTTC. Its translation: CASIASHGTGFEQYF.

This clone was seen a single time. The V call is TRBV24-1, the J call TRBJ2-1; possible D gene TRBD2, 5 bases. V was clipped by 2 bases and J by 8 bases, with 15 bases between them. The CDR3 has 15 amino acids. Looked up from germline, CDR1 is KGHDR and CDR2 is SFDVKD. The CDR3 loop reads CATSDSGLGSDEQFF. CDR3 in DNA: TGTGCCACCAGTGATTCCGGACTGGGAAGCGATGAGCAGTTCTTC.

CDR3 residues: CSVGDNQGVGYTF. CDR3 coding DNA: TGCAGCGTTGGGGACAACCAGGGAGTTGGCTACACCTTC. The rearrangement uses TRBV29-1 and TRBJ1-2; perhaps TRBD1 as D (6 bases). Germline CDR1 and CDR2: SQVTM and ANQGSEA. Trimming stripped 4 bases from V and 7 bases from J, with 16 bases between. The length of the CDR3 is 13 residues.

The rearrangement uses TRBV11-2 and TRBJ2-1; 8 bases line up with TRBD2. The CDR3 spans 14 residues. With V trimmed by 3 bases and J by 5 bases, 3 bases remained unmatched. CDR1 is SGHAT and CDR2 is FQNNGV in the germline V gene. CDR3 in DNA: TGTGCCAGCAGCTTGGGGACTAGAAACAATGAGCAGTTCTTC. Protein product: CASSLGTRNNEQFF.

CDR3 sequence reads: CARSQKNRPFSSPLHF. In nucleotides, the CDR3 is TGTGCCAGAAGCCAAAAAAATCGCCCGTTCAGTTCACCCCTCCACTTT. The chain uses TRBV7-5 and TRBJ1-6; the D call in the table, TRBD1, was not verified against the DNA. TRBV7-5 has pseudogene status. This CDR3 comprises 16 residues.

This sequence joins TRBV9 and TRBJ2-5, with no clear D. The CDR3 is made up of 13 amino acids. Germline V gives CDR1 SGDLS, CDR2 YYNGEE. The V and J ends lost 1 base and 5 bases respectively, with 9 bases between them. CDR3 residues: CASSVLGEETQYF. The CDR3 nucleotides read TGTGCCAGCAGCGTACTCGGTGAGGAGACCCAGTACTTC.

J is TRBJ1-5 and V is TRBV5-5; D might be TRBD1 (6 bases). The germline V and J ends were trimmed by 4 bases and 1 base, with 12 bases remaining between them. Germline CDR1 is SGHKS and CDR2 is YYEKEE (reference sequence). CDR3 size: 15 residues. CDR3 loop: CASSVQGGSNQPQHF. DNA for the CDR3: TGTGCCAGCAGCGTACAGGGTGGAAGCAATCAGCCCCAGCATTTT.

The chain employs TRBV3-1 (or the pseudogene TRBV3-2) and TRBJ1-2; the D is unclear. V was shortened by 3 bases and J by 4 bases, with 18 bases between the two germline ends. The CDR3 runs to 16 residues. Germline V gene sequence: CDR1 LGHDT, CDR2 YNNKEL (reference sequence). CDR3 region: CASSHLANSPSYGYTF. Written as DNA, the CDR3 is TGTGCCAGCAGCCACCTAGCGAATAGCCCTTCCTATGGCTACACCTTC.

V is TRBV7-8 and J is TRBJ2-5; TRBD1 matches at 8 bases. Germline CDR1 and CDR2: SGHVS and FQNEAQ. V lost 5 bases and J lost 4; bases outside the gene matches: 3. CDR3 length: 13 residues. CDR3 DNA: TGTGCCAGCAGCAGCGGACAGGGAGAGACCCAGTACTTC. Encoded protein: CASSSGQGETQYF.

This rearrangement joins TRBV6-1 to TRBJ2-7; the D is unclear. Between the trimmed V and J ends, which lost 2 bases and 3 bases, there was a span of 8 bases. Germline lookup yields CDR1 MNHNS and CDR2 SASEGT. This CDR3 comprises 13 residues. CDR3 region: CASSEMTNYEQYF. The CDR3 DNA reads TGTGCCAGCAGTGAAATGACAAACTACGAGCAGTACTTC.

The chain joins TRBV6-5 to TRBJ1-5; TRBD1 might be the D (6 bases). This CDR3 is built from 14 residues. Germline CDR1 reads MNHEY; CDR2 reads SVGAGI. The V end was cut by 6 bases, the J end by 1 base, with 10 bases between. CDR3 bases: TGTGCCAGCAGCCCCAGGGGAAGCAATCAGCCCCAGCATTTT. This translates into CASSPRGSNQPQHF.

This chain uses TRBV27 with TRBJ1-1, with a possible D match to TRBD1 (6 bases). The germline V gene has CDR1 MNHEY and CDR2 SMNVEV (reference sequence). The ends were cut back, 3 bases at V and 5 bases at J, with 16 bases in the middle. CDR3 length: 15 residues. The CDR3 protein is CASSFGDNRVTEAFF. The CDR3 DNA follows: TGTGCCAGCAGTTTCGGGGACAATCGGGTTACTGAAGCTTTCTTT.

V usage is TRBV5-1 and J usage is TRBJ1-2, with D unclear. This CDR3 has 13 amino acids. Germline V gene data show CDR1 as SGHRS and CDR2 as YFSETQ. V dropped 4 bases and J dropped 3 bases, with 10 bases sitting between them. Here the CDR3 DNA reads TGCGCCAGCAGCCCCTCCCAGGACTATGGCTACACCTTC. Translation gives CASSPSQDYGYTF.

This chain uses TRBV5-1 with TRBJ2-2, with 11 bases lining up with TRBD2. V lost 2 bases, J lost 5 bases, and 2 bases stayed unmatched. Germline V gene lookup returns CDR1 SGHRS and CDR2 YFSETQ. The CDR3 runs 15 residues. In nucleotides, the CDR3 is TGCGCCAGCAGCTTCACTAGCGGGAGTACCGGGGAGCTGTTTTTT. Its protein product is CASSFTSGSTGELFF.

The DNA of the CDR3 is TGTGCCAGCAGCTCTCGAGGACACTCCTACGAGCAGTACTTC. Its protein is CASSSRGHSYEQYF. The rearrangement uses TRBV13 and TRBJ2-7; possible D gene TRBD1, 5 bases. The CDR3 length is 14 residues. Germline V gives CDR1 PRHDT, CDR2 FYEKMQ (reference sequence). Between the trimmed V and J ends, which lost 4 bases and 0 bases, there was a span of 10 bases.

This rearrangement joins TRBV29-1 to TRBJ1-5; the match to TRBD1 covers 8 bases. The CDR3 length is 14 residues. The V and J ends lost 8 bases and 5 bases, in that order; junction bases with no gene match: 11. CDR1 is SQVTM and CDR2 is ANQGSEA in the germline V gene. The CDR3 reads CSISAGGSDQPQHF. The CDR3 DNA is TGCAGCATCTCTGCAGGGGGCTCGGATCAGCCCCAGCATTTT. Full variable domain (missing parts from reference TRBV29-1 and TRBJ1-5): SAVISQKPSRDICQRGTSLTIQCQVDSQVTMMFWYRQQPGQSLTLIATANQGSEATYESGFVIDKFPISRPNLTFSTLTVSNMSPEDSSIYLCSISAGGSDQPQHFGDGTRLSIL.

The CDR3 loop reads CASSLGAGPGLGEQYF. DNA of the CDR3: TGTGCCAGCAGCTTAGGGGCGGGACCTGGGTTAGGCGAGCAGTACTTC. The chain links TRBV7-9 to TRBJ2-7; possibly TRBD2 for D (6 bases). The CDR3 sequence is 16 residues long. CDR1 is SEHNR and CDR2 is FQNEAQ in the germline V gene (reference sequence). Between the trimmed V and J ends, which lost 1 base and 6 bases, there was a span of 19 bases.

The chain is built from TRBV19 and TRBJ1-4, with D maybe TRBD1 (6 bases). The ends were cut back, 3 bases at V and 8 bases at J, with 13 bases in the middle. There are 14 residues in the CDR3. Per germline, CDR1 LNHDA and CDR2 SQIVND (reference sequence). DNA of the CDR3: TGTGCCAGTAGTATGTTACAGGGAAACGAAAAACTGTTTTTT. This encodes CASSMLQGNEKLFF.

The genes are TRBV6-6 and TRBJ1-2; D gene uncertain. The germline V gene has CDR1 MNHNY and CDR2 SVGAGI (reference sequence). The CDR3 contains 11 residues. V gave up 9 bases and J gave up 0 bases, with 5 bases separating them. The CDR3 sequence: CASGANYGYTF. The CDR3 DNA is TGTGCCAGTGGAGCTAACTATGGCTACACCTTC.

This clone was counted ten times or more. The chain has TRBV29-1 and TRBJ1-2, with TRBD1 matching 9 bases. Germline assignment: CDR1 SQVTM and CDR2 ANQGSEA. Trimming took 7 bases from V and 2 from J; bases not matched to a gene: 2. This CDR3 is built from 12 residues. CDR3 amino acids: CSAGQGNYGYTF. CDR3 coding DNA: TGCAGCGCAGGACAGGGGAACTATGGCTACACCTTC.

V usage is TRBV6-5 and J usage is TRBJ2-7; unclear D gene. Per the germline V gene, CDR1 is MNHEY and CDR2 is SVGAGI. Trimming removed 6 bases from V and 2 bases from J, with 11 bases in between. The CDR3 is 13 amino acids. CDR3 amino acids: CASRIQNTYEQYF. As DNA, the CDR3 is TGTGCCAGCAGGATTCAGAACACCTACGAGCAGTACTTC.

The chain uses TRBV9 and TRBJ1-1; tentative D call: TRBD1 (6 bases). Trimming removed 3 bases at V and 5 bases at J, with 17 bases between. The germline V gene encodes CDR1 SGDLS and CDR2 YYNGEE. This CDR3 has 15 residues. The CDR3 is CASSAGGGVKTEAFF. DNA for the CDR3: TGTGCCAGCAGCGCGGGAGGGGGAGTAAAAACTGAAGCTTTCTTT.

The CDR3 loop reads CASSVNVLAGMETQYF. CDR3 bases: TGTGCCAGCAGCGTAAATGTACTAGCGGGGATGGAGACCCAGTACTTC. The J gene is TRBJ2-5, the V gene TRBV9, with 10 nucleotides matching TRBD2. The germline gives CDR1 SGDLS, CDR2 YYNGEE. The CDR3 loop spans 16 amino acids. J lost 5 bases, V lost 1 base, and 8 bases had no gene match.

The chain recombines TRBV11-2 with TRBJ1-1; possible D gene TRBD1, 5 bases. Germline V gene lookup returns CDR1 SGHAT and CDR2 FQNNGV. CDR3 size: 14 residues. V was clipped by 2 bases and J by 4 bases, with 11 bases between them. CDR3 sequence reads: CASSLSSGATEAFF. The CDR3 bases are TGTGCCAGCAGCTTATCCTCTGGGGCCACTGAAGCTTTCTTT.

The chain couples TRBV2 to TRBJ1-1, with D perhaps TRBD1 (5 bases). Germline loops: CDR1 SNHLY, CDR2 FYNNEI. This CDR3 is 17 amino acids long. Deletions cut 2 bases from V and 4 bases from J, with 20 bases between. The CDR3 region has the DNA TGTGCCAGCAGTGAAAGGGGTGAGATCCACCGGGCCACTGAAGCTTTCTTT. Translated: CASSERGEIHRATEAFF.